Listed here are 24 T cell receptor beta chains from one sample, sequenced in a study of blood T cell repertoires in COVID-19. Libraries were prepared by immunoSEQ multiplex PCR; TCRdb keeps only in-frame clonotypes and omits some of them. The table shows over 250,000 clones, with approximately 90% occurring only once. Sequencing was carried out using peripheral blood. The source is a woman in her 30s with COVID-19, enrolled during active disease.

This chain uses TRBV11-2 with TRBJ2-7; 15 nucleotides line up with TRBD2. J was trimmed by 4 bases and V by 0 bases; bases with no gene match: 7. The V gene's germline CDR1 is SGHAT and CDR2 FQNNGV. This CDR3 has 18 residues. The CDR3 DNA reads as TGTGCCAGCAGCTTAGATCGCGGACTAGCGGGAGGGGGATACGAGCAGTACTTC. Translation gives CASSLDRGLAGGGYEQYF.

The chain links TRBV9 to TRBJ2-7; 9 bases align to TRBD2. V was pared by 0 bases and J by 2 bases, with 9 bases of the junction left unmatched. This CDR3 has 17 residues. The germline V gene has CDR1 SGDLS and CDR2 YYNGEE. The CDR3 DNA sequence: TGTGCCAGCAGCGTAGGAACTAGCGGGTATCCTCCCTACGAGCAGTACTTC. This encodes CASSVGTSGYPPYEQYF.

The chain uses TRBV19 and TRBJ1-5; TRBD1 might be the D (5 bases). V was cut by 3 bases and J by 0 bases, with 21 bases left in between. This CDR3 comprises 19 residues. Germline lookup yields CDR1 LNHDA and CDR2 SQIVND (reference sequence). CDR3 region: CASSIGIFFARDSNQPQHF. As DNA, the CDR3 is TGTGCCAGTAGTATTGGGATTTTTTTCGCCAGGGATAGCAATCAGCCCCAGCATTTT.

The V and J genes are TRBV14 and TRBJ2-1, with 10 bases matching TRBD1. The germline V gene encodes CDR1 SGHDN and CDR2 FVKESK. V shed 4 bases, J shed 3 bases, and the junction held 3 bases outside the gene matches. CDR3 length equals 15 residues. CDR3 protein: CASSPRTGGYNEQFF. CDR3 nucleotide sequence: TGTGCCAGCAGCCCACGGACAGGGGGCTACAATGAGCAGTTCTTC.

The count of this clone is one. This sequence joins TRBV6-1 and TRBJ1-6, with D perhaps TRBD1 (5 bases). Germline loops: CDR1 MNHNS, CDR2 SASEGT. The germline V and J ends were trimmed by 2 bases and 5 bases, with 19 bases remaining between them. CDR3 length: 18 residues. DNA of the CDR3: TGTGCCAGCAGTGAAAAACGGGGGGTGAGGGGAAATAATTCACCCCTCCACTTT. The encoded protein is CASSEKRGVRGNNSPLHF.

The CDR3, as DNA: TGTGCCAGCAGCCAAGGATCGGGACTGGCTCATGGCTACACCTTC. Residues: CASSQGSGLAHGYTF. This chain joins TRBV4-2 and TRBJ1-2, with D maybe TRBD1 (5 bases). V was pared by 1 base and J by 6 bases, with 15 bases between. Germline CDR1 LGHNA, CDR2 YNFKEQ. The CDR3 extends over 15 amino acids.

The V gene is TRBV2, the J gene TRBJ2-2; tentatively, D is TRBD2 (5 bases). CDR3 size: 15 residues. Trimming shortened V by 4 bases and J by 1 base, and 10 bases separated the two germline ends. Germline V CDR1 and CDR2: SNHLY, FYNNEI. In nucleotides, the CDR3 is TGTGCCAGCAGTGTGGAGGAATTGAACACCGGGGAGCTGTTTTTT. Translation: CASSVEELNTGELFF. The full variable domain, with the rest looked up from reference TRBV2 and TRBJ2-2, is EPEVTQTPSHQVTQMGQEVILRCVPISNHLYFYWYRQILGQKVEFLVSFYNNEISEKSEIFDDQFSVERPDGSNFTLKIRSTKLEDSAMYFCASSVEELNTGELFFGEGSRLTVL.

This clone came up once. V usage is TRBV5-1 and J usage is TRBJ2-5, with TRBD1 matching over 10 bases. Germline trimming cut 5 bases from V and 5 bases from J; bases unmatched to any gene: 6. The CDR3 is 14 residues long. Germline CDR1 SGHRS, CDR2 YFSETQ. Written as DNA, the CDR3 is TGCGCCAGCAGAAGACAGGGGGCTAGGGAGACCCAGTACTTC. Translated, it gives CASRRQGARETQYF.

The rearrangement uses TRBV6-2 or TRBV6-3 and TRBJ1-1; TRBD1 matches at 7 bases. Germline V gene lookup returns CDR1 MNHEY and CDR2 SVGEGT. Trimming removed 5 bases from V and 11 bases from J; junction bases left unmatched: 8. The CDR3 runs to 12 residues. The CDR3 DNA reads TGTGCCAGCAGTAAACTGACAGGGCACGCTTTCTTT. It encodes CASSKLTGHAFF.

The rearrangement links TRBV14 to TRBJ1-6; tentative D call: TRBD1 (6 bases). The CDR3 is 16 amino acids. Germline V lookup: CDR1 SGHDN, CDR2 FVKESK. Trimming took 0 bases from V and 0 from J, leaving 6 bases between them. The CDR3 DNA is TGTGCCAGCAGCCAAGACAGGGGCTCCTATAATTCACCCCTCCACTTT. This codes for CASSQDRGSYNSPLHF.

The V call is TRBV30, the J call TRBJ2-2; 8 positions match TRBD2. The CDR3 runs 14 residues. Germline V gene lookup returns CDR1 GTSNPN and CDR2 SVGIG (reference sequence). J gave up 2 bases and V 3 bases, and 2 bases lay outside the gene matches. The CDR3 sequence: CAWRSGSNTGELFF. CDR3 bases: TGTGCCTGGAGAAGCGGGAGCAACACCGGGGAGCTGTTTTTT.

The rearrangement links TRBV2 to TRBJ1-2; 8 bases are a match to TRBD1. V dropped 8 bases and J dropped 4; count of bases not matched to a gene: 15. From germline, CDR1 is SNHLY and CDR2 FYNNEI. This CDR3 spans 16 amino acids. CDR3 nucleotide sequence: TGTGCCAGCCAGGGGGACAGGCGACCTCCTGGCTATGGCTACACCTTC. Translation: CASQGDRRPPGYGYTF.

The chain is built from TRBV7-2 and TRBJ1-2, with a possible D match to TRBD1 (5 bases). V lost 4 bases to trimming and J lost 4 bases, with 13 bases between them. Looked up from germline, CDR1 is SGHTA and CDR2 is FQGNSA. The CDR3 totals 14 residues. CDR3 residues: CASSSPTDLYGYTF. For the CDR3, the DNA is TGTGCCAGCAGCTCCCCGACAGACCTCTATGGCTACACCTTC.

This clone was found once. The V call is TRBV12-5, the J call TRBJ1-4, with D tentatively TRBD1 (5 bases). Germline V gene lookup returns CDR1 LGHNT and CDR2 FRNRAP. CDR3 length: 12 amino acids. With 7 bases removed from V and 11 bases from J, the gap between germline ends came to 14 bases. CDR3 DNA: TGTGCTAGTGCCCTCGGGGGAGGGAAACTGTTTTTT. Residues: CASALGGGKLFF.

Only one count was recorded for this clone. This chain joins TRBV4-1 and TRBJ1-4; D possibly corresponds to TRBD1 (5 bases). Germline V CDR1 and CDR2: MGHRA, YSYEKL. The V end lost 6 bases, the J end lost 7 bases, and 18 bases lay between the germline ends. The CDR3 is 15 amino acids. In nucleotides, the CDR3 is TGCGCCAGCAGTTTACCCGGGGGACTTATTGAAAAACTGTTTTTT. Amino acid sequence: CASSLPGGLIEKLFF.

This rearrangement joins TRBV29-1 to TRBJ1-5; 9 bases match TRBD1. Germline V CDR1 and CDR2: SQVTM, ANQGSEA. J lost 4 bases, V lost 6 bases, and 7 bases had no gene match. The CDR3 contains 14 residues. Written as DNA, the CDR3 is TGCAGCGTGTCCGGGACAGGGCCAAATCAGCCCCAGCATTTT. Translated: CSVSGTGPNQPQHF.

This clone was counted between two and nine times. The V and J genes are TRBV2 and TRBJ1-5; 7 bases fit TRBD1. Trimming at V came to 4 bases and at J to 6 bases, leaving 9 bases not matched to a gene. The CDR3 covers 15 residues. Germline CDR1 and CDR2: SNHLY and FYNNEI. CDR3 coding DNA: TGTGCCAGCAGTGTGGCCGTGACAGGGAGTCAGCCCCAGCATTTT. It specifies CASSVAVTGSQPQHF. Using reference TRBV2 and TRBJ1-5 for the parts outside the CDR3, the full variable domain is EPEVTQTPSHQVTQMGQEVILRCVPISNHLYFYWYRQILGQKVEFLVSFYNNEISEKSEIFDDQFSVERPDGSNFTLKIRSTKLEDSAMYFCASSVAVTGSQPQHFGDGTRLSIL.

The rearrangement joins TRBV7-3 to TRBJ2-1; 13 positions match TRBD2. The CDR3 consists of 17 residues. The V gene end was trimmed by 4 bases and the J gene end by 7 bases; junction bases not matched to a gene: 10. Germline V lookup: CDR1 SGHTA, CDR2 FQGTGA. This CDR3 is CASSSGTSGDFWNEQFF. The CDR3 DNA reads TGTGCCAGCAGCTCCGGGACTAGCGGGGACTTTTGGAATGAGCAGTTCTTC.

This chain connects TRBV28 to TRBJ2-7; 8 bases fit TRBD2. CDR1 and CDR2 from the germline V gene are MDHEN and SYDVKM. The CDR3 loop spans 15 amino acids. Germline trimming cut 3 bases from V and 2 bases from J; bases unmatched to any gene: 6. The CDR3 loop is CASSFDREGTYEQYF. The CDR3 DNA is TGTGCCAGCAGTTTCGATCGGGAGGGCACCTACGAGCAGTACTTC.

The V and J genes are TRBV14 and TRBJ2-1; 11 bases match TRBD2. With 1 base clipped from V and 4 bases from J, the junction kept 3 bases outside the gene matches. This CDR3 is built from 16 residues. Germline lookup yields CDR1 SGHDN and CDR2 FVKESK. The CDR3 DNA reads TGTGCCAGCAGCCAAGCGGGACTAGCGGCGTACAATGAGCAGTTCTTC. Translated, it gives CASSQAGLAAYNEQFF.

The chain combines TRBV4-1 with TRBJ1-5; no clear D. V lost 4 bases, J lost 0 bases, and 7 bases lay in between. The CDR3 has 14 amino acids. The germline gives CDR1 MGHRA, CDR2 YSYEKL. In DNA, the CDR3 is TGCGCCAGCAGCCTACAGAGTAGCAATCAGCCCCAGCATTTT. Protein product: CASSLQSSNQPQHF.

The V call is TRBV7-9, the J call TRBJ2-5, with 8 bases aligning to TRBD1. The CDR3 contains 15 residues. The germline gives CDR1 SEHNR, CDR2 FQNEAQ (reference sequence). V gave up 5 bases and J gave up 5 bases; unmatched junction bases: 10. The CDR3 spells CASSARTGLEETQYF. The CDR3 nucleotides are TGTGCCAGCAGCGCCCGGACAGGGCTCGAGGAGACCCAGTACTTC.

The chain employs TRBV28 and TRBJ2-1; 8 nucleotides line up with TRBD2. This CDR3 is built from 14 residues. The J segment lost 12 bases and the V segment lost 6 bases, leaving 13 bases of the junction unmatched. Germline values: CDR1 MDHEN, CDR2 SYDVKM. The CDR3 loop is CASSESLAGYRQFF. The CDR3 bases are TGTGCCAGCAGCGAATCCCTAGCGGGCTACAGGCAGTTCTTC.

This rearrangement joins TRBV28 to TRBJ1-1; 8 nucleotides match TRBD1. This CDR3 spans 15 amino acids. With V trimmed by 0 bases and J by 5 bases, 5 bases remained unmatched. CDR1 and CDR2 from the germline V gene are MDHEN and SYDVKM. The DNA of the CDR3 is TGTGCCAGCAGTTTATGGGCAGGGGGCGTGACTGAAGCTTTCTTT. Amino acid sequence: CASSLWAGGVTEAFF.